This TCR beta chain was sequenced during a study of CD8 T cells in ankylosing spondylitis. Overall study findings and caveats: The study identified a TCR beta motif of about eight highly homologous variants that appeared characteristic of ankylosing spondylitis blood.

The CDR3 loop spans 17 amino acids. Deletions cut 1 base from V and 5 bases from J, with 18 bases between. In germline, CDR1 is MDHEN, CDR2 SYDVKM. With molecular barcodes, quantitative 5'-RACE was used to make the TCR beta libraries. MiXCR, run by TCRdb on the 5' RACE reads, gives a single entry per CDR3 protein. The sample carries tens of thousands of distinct CDR3 sequences, 16% recorded once. Turning to this clonotype: Its antigen remains unidentified.

Input material: blood. This rearrangement joins TRBV28 to TRBJ2-1, with D uncertain. The sequence was obtained from a male donor with ankylosing spondylitis or in good health (not recorded which). The CDR3 is CASSLLVSVYGNNEQFF. The CDR3 region has the DNA TGTGCCAGCAGTTTATTGGTTTCGGTGTACGGCAACAATGAGCAGTTCTTC.